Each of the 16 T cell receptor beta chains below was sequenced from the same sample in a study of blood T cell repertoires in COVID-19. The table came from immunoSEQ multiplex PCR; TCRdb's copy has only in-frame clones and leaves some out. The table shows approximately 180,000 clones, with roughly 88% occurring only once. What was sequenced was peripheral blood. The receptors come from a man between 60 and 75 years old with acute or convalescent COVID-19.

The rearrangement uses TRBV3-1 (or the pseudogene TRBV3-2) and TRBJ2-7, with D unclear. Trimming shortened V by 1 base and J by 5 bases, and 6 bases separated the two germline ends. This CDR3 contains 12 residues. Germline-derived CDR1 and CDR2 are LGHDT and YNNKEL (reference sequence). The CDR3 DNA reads TGTGCCAGCAGCCAAGTTGACAACGAGCAGTACTTC. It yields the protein CASSQVDNEQYF.

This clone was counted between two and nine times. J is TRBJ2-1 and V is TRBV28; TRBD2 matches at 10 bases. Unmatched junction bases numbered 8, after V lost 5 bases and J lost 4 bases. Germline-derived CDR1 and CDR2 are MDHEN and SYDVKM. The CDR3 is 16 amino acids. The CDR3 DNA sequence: TGTGCCAGCAGTCCAACCCCTAGCGGGGGTTACAATGAGCAGTTCTTC. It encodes CASSPTPSGGYNEQFF.

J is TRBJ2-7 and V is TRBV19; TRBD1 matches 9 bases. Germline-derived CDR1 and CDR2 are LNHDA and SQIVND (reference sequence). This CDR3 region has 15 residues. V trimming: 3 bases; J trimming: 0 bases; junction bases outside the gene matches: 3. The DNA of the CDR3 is TGTGCCAGTAGTATTTCGGGACAGGGCTCCTACGAGCAGTACTTC. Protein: CASSISGQGSYEQYF.

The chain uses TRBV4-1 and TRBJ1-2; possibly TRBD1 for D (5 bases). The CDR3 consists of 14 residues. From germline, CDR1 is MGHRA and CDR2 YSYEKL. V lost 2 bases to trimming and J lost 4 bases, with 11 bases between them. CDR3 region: CASSQPQGGYGYTF. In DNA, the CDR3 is TGCGCCAGCAGCCAACCCCAGGGAGGCTATGGCTACACCTTC.

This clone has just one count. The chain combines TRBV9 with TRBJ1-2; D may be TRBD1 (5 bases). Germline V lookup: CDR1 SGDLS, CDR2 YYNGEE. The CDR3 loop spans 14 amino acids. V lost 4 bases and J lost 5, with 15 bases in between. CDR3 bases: TGTGCCAGCAGCCCCCAGACAGACGGGTATGGCTACACCTTC. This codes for CASSPQTDGYGYTF. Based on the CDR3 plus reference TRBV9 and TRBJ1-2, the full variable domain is DSGVTQTPKHLITATGQRVTLRCSPRSGDLSVYWYQQSLDQGLQFLIQYYNGEERAKGNILERFSAQQFPDLHSELNLSSLELGDSALYFCASSPQTDGYGYTFGSGTRLTVV.

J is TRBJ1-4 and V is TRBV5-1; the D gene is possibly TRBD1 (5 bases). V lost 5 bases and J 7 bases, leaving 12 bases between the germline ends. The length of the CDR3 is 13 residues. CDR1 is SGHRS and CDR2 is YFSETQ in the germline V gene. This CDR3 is CASRPGTSEKLFF. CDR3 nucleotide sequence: TGCGCCAGCAGACCGGGGACTTCTGAAAAACTGTTTTTT.

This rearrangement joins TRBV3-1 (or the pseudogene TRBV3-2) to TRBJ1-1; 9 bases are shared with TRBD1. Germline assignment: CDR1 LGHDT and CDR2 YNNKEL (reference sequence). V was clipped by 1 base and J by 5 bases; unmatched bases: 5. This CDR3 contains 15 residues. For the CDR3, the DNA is TGTGCCAGCAGCCAAGTGGGACAGGGTATTACTGAAGCTTTCTTT. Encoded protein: CASSQVGQGITEAFF.

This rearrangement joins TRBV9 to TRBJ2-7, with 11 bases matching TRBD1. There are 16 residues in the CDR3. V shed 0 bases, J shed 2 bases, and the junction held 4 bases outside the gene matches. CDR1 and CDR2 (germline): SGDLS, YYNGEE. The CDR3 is CASSVAGTGGPYEQYF. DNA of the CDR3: TGTGCCAGCAGCGTAGCTGGGACAGGGGGTCCCTACGAGCAGTACTTC.

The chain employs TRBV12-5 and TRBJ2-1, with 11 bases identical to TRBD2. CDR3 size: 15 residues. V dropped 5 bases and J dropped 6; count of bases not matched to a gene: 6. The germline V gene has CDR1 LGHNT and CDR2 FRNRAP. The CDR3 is CASGPGLAGPNEQFF. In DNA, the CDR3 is TGTGCTAGTGGTCCCGGACTAGCGGGCCCCAATGAGCAGTTCTTC.

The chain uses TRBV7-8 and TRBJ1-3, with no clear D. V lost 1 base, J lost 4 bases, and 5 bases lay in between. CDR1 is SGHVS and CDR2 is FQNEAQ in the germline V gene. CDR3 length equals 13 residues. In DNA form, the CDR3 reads TGTGCCAGCAGCTTAGGAGGCGGAAACACCATATATTTT. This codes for CASSLGGGNTIYF.

As DNA, the CDR3 is TGTGCCAGCAGCCCGACAGGACATAATGAAAAACTGTTTTTT. Residues: CASSPTGHNEKLFF. This chain connects TRBV28 to TRBJ1-4; D might be TRBD1 (6 bases). Germline CDR1 is MDHEN and CDR2 is SYDVKM. V lost 6 bases and J lost 4, with 12 bases in between. The CDR3 is 14 amino acids.

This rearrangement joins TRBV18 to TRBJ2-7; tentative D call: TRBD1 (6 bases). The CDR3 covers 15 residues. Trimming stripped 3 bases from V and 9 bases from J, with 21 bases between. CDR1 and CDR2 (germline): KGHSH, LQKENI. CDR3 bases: TGTGCCAGCTCACCCAATACAGGGACAAACGTCGGGCAGTACTTC. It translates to CASSPNTGTNVGQYF.

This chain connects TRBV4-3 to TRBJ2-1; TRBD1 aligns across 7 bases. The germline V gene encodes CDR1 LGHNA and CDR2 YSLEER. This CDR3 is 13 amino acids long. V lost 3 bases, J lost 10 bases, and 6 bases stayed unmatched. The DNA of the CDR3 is TGCGCCAGCAGCCACCTTACAGGGGACGAGCAGTTCTTC. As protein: CASSHLTGDEQFF.

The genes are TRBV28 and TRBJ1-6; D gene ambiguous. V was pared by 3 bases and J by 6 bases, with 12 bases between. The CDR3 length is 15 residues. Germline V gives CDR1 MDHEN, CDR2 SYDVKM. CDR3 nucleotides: TGTGCCAGCAGTTTTTTGAGGGTTGGTAATTCACCCCTCCACTTT. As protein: CASSFLRVGNSPLHF.

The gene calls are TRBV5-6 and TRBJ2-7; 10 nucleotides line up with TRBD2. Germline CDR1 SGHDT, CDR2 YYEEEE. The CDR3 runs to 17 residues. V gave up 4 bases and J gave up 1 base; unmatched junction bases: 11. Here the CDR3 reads CASSRTSGAKKSYEQYF. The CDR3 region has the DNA TGTGCCAGCAGCCGGACTAGCGGAGCTAAGAAATCCTACGAGCAGTACTTC.

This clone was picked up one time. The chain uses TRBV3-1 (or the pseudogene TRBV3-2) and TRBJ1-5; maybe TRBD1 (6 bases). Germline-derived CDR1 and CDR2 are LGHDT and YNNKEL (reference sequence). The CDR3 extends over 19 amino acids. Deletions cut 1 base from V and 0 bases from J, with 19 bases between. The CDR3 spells CASSQGDRLSADSNQPQHF. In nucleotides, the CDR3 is TGTGCCAGCAGCCAAGGCGACAGGTTATCGGCCGATAGCAATCAGCCCCAGCATTTT.